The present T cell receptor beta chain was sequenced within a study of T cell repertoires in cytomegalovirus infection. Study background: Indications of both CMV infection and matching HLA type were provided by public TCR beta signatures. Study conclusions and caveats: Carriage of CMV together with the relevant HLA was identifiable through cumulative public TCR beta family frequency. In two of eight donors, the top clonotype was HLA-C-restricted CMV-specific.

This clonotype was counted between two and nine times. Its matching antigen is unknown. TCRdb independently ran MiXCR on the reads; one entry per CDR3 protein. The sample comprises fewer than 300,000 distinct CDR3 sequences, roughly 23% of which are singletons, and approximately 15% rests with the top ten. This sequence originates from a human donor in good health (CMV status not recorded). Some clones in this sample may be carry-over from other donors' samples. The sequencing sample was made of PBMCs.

CDR3 loop: CSVSTGYTEAFF. The CDR3 bases are TGCAGCGTGAGTACTGGATACACTGAAGCTTTCTTT. The chain recombines TRBV29-1 with TRBJ1-1, with D unresolved. The V gene lost 6 bases and the J gene lost 3 bases, with 11 bases spanning the gap. Germline CDR1 and CDR2: SQVTM and ANQGSEA. The CDR3 has 12 amino acids.